This entry is about one TCR beta chain. Hyperthyroidism of Graves' type that showed no ophthalmopathy progression within 18 months was stable. Clinicians diagnosed patients from clinical symptoms, serum thyroxine and TRAb, thyroid ultrasound and orbital computed tomography. These data are taken from a study of T cells in Graves' hyperthyroidism and ophthalmopathy. What was amplified from RNA transcripts were TCR beta CDR3 regions. In the first-round RT-PCR of the TCR CDR3, the HTBI primer set was used. TCRdb reanalysed the multiplex PCR reads using MiXCR and keeps one entry per CDR3 protein. Of 340,000 or so distinct CDR3 sequences in the sample, about 20% were seen once. Germline V CDR1 and CDR2: DFQATT, SNEGSKA (reference sequence). The length of the CDR3 is 14 residues. Deletions cut 3 bases from V and 2 bases from J, with 13 bases between.

This clonotype was sampled from a woman in her forties or fifties with Graves' hyperthyroidism. Input material: blood. The rearrangement joins TRBV20-1 to TRBJ1-1, with D possibly being TRBD1 (5 bases). CDR3 DNA sequence: TGCAGTGCTAGCCCAGGGACGAGAAACACTGAAGCTTTCTTT. It encodes CSASPGTRNTEAFF.